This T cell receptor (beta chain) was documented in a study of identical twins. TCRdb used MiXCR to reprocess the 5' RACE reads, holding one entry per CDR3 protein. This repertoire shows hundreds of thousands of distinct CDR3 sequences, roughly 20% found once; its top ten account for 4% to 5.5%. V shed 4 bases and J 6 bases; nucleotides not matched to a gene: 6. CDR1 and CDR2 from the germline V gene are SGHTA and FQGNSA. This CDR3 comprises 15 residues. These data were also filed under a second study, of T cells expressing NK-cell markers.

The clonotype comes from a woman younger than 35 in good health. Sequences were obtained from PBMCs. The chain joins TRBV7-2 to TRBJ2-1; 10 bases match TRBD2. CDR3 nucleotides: TGTGCCAGCAGCTCCAGCGGGAGGGGTCGCAATGAGCAGTTCTTC. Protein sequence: CASSSSGRGRNEQFF.